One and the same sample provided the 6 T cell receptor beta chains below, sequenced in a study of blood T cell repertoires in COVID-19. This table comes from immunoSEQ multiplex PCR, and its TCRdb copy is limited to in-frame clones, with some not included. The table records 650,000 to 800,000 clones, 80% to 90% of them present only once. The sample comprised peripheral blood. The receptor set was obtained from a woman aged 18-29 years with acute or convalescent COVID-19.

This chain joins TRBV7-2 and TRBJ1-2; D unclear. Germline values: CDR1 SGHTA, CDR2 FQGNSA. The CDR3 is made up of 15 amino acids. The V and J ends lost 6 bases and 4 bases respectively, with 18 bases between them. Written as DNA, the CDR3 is TGTGCCAGCAGTGCCTCGGGATCCCCCCTCTATGGCTACACCTTC. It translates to CASSASGSPLYGYTF.

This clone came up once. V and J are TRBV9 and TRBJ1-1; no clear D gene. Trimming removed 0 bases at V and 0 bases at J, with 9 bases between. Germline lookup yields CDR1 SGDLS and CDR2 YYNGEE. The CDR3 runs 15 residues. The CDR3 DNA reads TGTGCCAGCAGCGTAGGTGTACTAGTGAACACTGAAGCTTTCTTT. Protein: CASSVGVLVNTEAFF.

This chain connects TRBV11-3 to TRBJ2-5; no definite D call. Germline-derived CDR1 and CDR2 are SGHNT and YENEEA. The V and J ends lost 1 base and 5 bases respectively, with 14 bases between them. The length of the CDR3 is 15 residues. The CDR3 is CASSLGSSSVETQYF. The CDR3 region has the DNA TGTGCCAGCAGCTTAGGCAGTTCTTCTGTCGAGACCCAGTACTTC.

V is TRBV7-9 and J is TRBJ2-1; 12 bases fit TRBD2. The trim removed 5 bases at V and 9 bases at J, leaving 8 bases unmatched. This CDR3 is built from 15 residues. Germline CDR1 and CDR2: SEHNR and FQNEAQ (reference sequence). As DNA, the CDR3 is TGTGCCAGCAGCCCCGGACTAGCGGGGAATCGTGAGCAGTTCTTC. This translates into CASSPGLAGNREQFF.

CDR3 sequence (DNA): TGCGCCAGCAGCCAAGAGCAGGGGGCCAATCAGCCCCAGCATTTT. This encodes CASSQEQGANQPQHF. V usage is TRBV4-1 and J usage is TRBJ1-5, with 8 bases fitting TRBD1. V trimming: 0 bases; J trimming: 3 bases; junction bases outside the gene matches: 1. This CDR3 region has 15 residues. The V gene's germline CDR1 is MGHRA and CDR2 YSYEKL.

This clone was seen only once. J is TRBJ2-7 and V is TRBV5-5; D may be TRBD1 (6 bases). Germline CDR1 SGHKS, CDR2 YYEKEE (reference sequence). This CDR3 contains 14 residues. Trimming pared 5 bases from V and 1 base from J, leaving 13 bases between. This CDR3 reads CASRTPGHSYEQYF. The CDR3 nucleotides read TGTGCCAGCAGAACTCCGGGACATTCCTACGAGCAGTACTTC. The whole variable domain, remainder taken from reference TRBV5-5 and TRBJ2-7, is DAGVTQSPTHLIKTRGQQVTLRCSPISGHKSVSWYQQVLGQGPQFIFQYYEKEERGRGNFPDRFSARQFPNYSSELNVNALLLGDSALYLCASRTPGHSYEQYFGPGTRLTVT.